What follows is one TCR beta chain and its context. What antigen it recognizes has not been identified. No base qualities exist here, and no much larger clone lies one base off it. These data are taken from a study of identical twins (dated by TCRdb to about 2016). Regarding the complete study: TCR alpha and beta repertoires from monozygotic twins, unrelated adults of various ages and cord blood were deep-sequenced to test whether fetal clonotypes persist. To rule out contamination, the twin experiments were replicated at different times with different library preparation protocols.

Receptors were amplified or captured by 5' RACE. The instrument was an Illumina HiSeq 2000. A universal primer binding site was introduced by template switching, and a unique molecular identifier was present in the final cDNA, enabling accurate counting of TCR cDNA molecules. First-strand cDNA for TCR alpha and beta chains was synthesized from specific primers in the conserved constant-segment region. To control for contamination, every cDNA library was double barcoded, receiving both a SMART-Mk sample barcode and Illumina barcodes. Two successive PCR steps introduced TruSeq adapter sequences along with Illumina sample barcodes. Sequencing of the TCR alpha and beta cDNA libraries was done on the Illumina HiSeq platform using custom primers. In the authors' own workflow: MiGEC was used to process raw reads and extract unique molecular identifiers, and MiXCR was used to find CDR3 positions. Recombination models were inferred per individual with the repgenHMM and IGoR tools using an EM algorithm. The tcR package in R was used for shared clonotype analysis, with sharing normalized by the product of cloneset sizes. Out-of-frame nonproductive sequences were analyzed to study raw recombination free of thymic and clonal selection effects. In-frame beta chains were kept once TCRdb had trimmed the public reads at Q25 with fastp and called clones with MiXCR. Rows are unified per CDR3 protein, each entry keeping the most common DNA and genes. The V and J calls were not made by the authors but by TCRdb's processing. This sample comprises approximately 1.8 million distinct CDR3 sequences, 25% to 35% of them detected only once. In total, the top ten clones hold around 0.3% of the sample.

Broader findings and caveats from the paper: Zero-insertion analyses could be partly confounded by invariant T cells such as MAIT and iNKT, although diverse VJ usage argued against such confounding for most clonotypes. Excess twin sharing in beta out-of-frame sequences was weaker because fewer shared sequences lowered the signal-to-noise ratio. Abundant cord blood beta clonotypes had fewer insertions, young adult naive repertoires showed a similar but weaker trend, and memory repertoires showed no such trend. Because the same donors could not be followed over many years, conclusions were based on cross-sectional statistical analysis. Compared with coincidental sharing between unrelated individuals, out-of-frame TCR alpha sequences shared between twins had an excess of sequences with low generation probability. Recombination models systematically underestimated out-of-frame TCR alpha sharing in monozygotic twins but agreed with sharing between unrelated individuals.

Spanning cysteine to phenylalanine, the CDR3 consists of 16 amino acids. Left in the record is the CDR3 DNA by itself, 48 bases read in frame from the first base. Clipping removes 4 bases from V and 7 bases from J, with 15 as the unmatched junction base count. From the germline V gene, CDR1 is SGHRS and CDR2 is YFSETQ. Every donor in the study was a healthy Caucasian. This clonotype originated in a newborn girl in good health. Recombination joined TRBV5-1 with TRBJ2-7; 9 bases in the middle match TRBD2. The sequenced material came from cord blood. The CDR3 region reads CASSDLTSGRGEEQYF. The sequence in DNA is TGCGCCAGCAGCGATCTGACTAGCGGCCGTGGTGAGGAGCAGTACTTC.